These 8 T cell receptor beta chains came from one sample sequenced in a study of PD-L1 blockade in urothelial cancer. Repertoires were generated with immunoSEQ multiplex PCR, while TCRdb's copy carries only in-frame clones and drops some. Of around 120,000 clones listed, 85% to 90% are singletons. The time point here: peripheral blood 6 weeks after treatment start. The sample in question was PBMCs, obtained around atezolizumab (anti-PD-L1) treatment. These receptor sequences come from a man aged 60 to 75 with urothelial cancer.

V is TRBV29-1 and J is TRBJ2-2; the D gene is possibly TRBD2 (6 bases). V gave up 4 bases and J gave up 5 bases, with 14 bases separating them. The CDR3 runs to 14 residues. Germline CDR1 SQVTM, CDR2 ANQGSEA. The CDR3 sequence is CSVGTRGFTGELFF. The CDR3 nucleotides are TGCAGCGTTGGGACCCGGGGGTTTACCGGGGAGCTGTTTTTT.

This clone was recorded once. The same CDR3 is also encoded by other DNA sequences in this sample. The V and J genes are TRBV5-1 and TRBJ2-7; TRBD2 might be the D (6 bases). Trimming shortened V by 5 bases and J by 2 bases, and 14 bases separated the two germline ends. This CDR3 is built from 14 residues. The V gene's germline CDR1 is SGHRS and CDR2 YFSETQ. As DNA, the CDR3 is TGCGCCAGCAGTCCCGGGACTGGGACCTACGAGCAGTACTTC. Residues: CASSPGTGTYEQYF.

The chain combines TRBV6-1 with TRBJ1-1; tentatively, D is TRBD1 (5 bases). CDR3 length equals 12 residues. V lost 6 bases and J lost 4, with 9 bases in between. The germline CDR1 and CDR2 sequences are MNHNS and SASEGT. CDR3 sequence: CASRLGATEAFF. CDR3 sequence (DNA): TGTGCCAGCAGGTTAGGGGCCACTGAAGCTTTCTTT.

The rearrangement uses TRBV6-5 and TRBJ2-5; 13 bases are shared with TRBD2. Germline CDR1 MNHEY, CDR2 SVGAGI. The V segment lost 4 bases and the J segment 6 bases; nucleotides outside the gene matches: 8. The CDR3 runs to 16 residues. CDR3 in amino acids: CASSSQGLAGSKTQYF. As DNA, the CDR3 is TGTGCCAGCAGTTCACAGGGACTAGCGGGGTCGAAGACCCAGTACTTC.

This clone was seen a handful of times. This chain uses TRBV19 with TRBJ1-1; unclear D gene. Germline V gene data show CDR1 as LNHDA and CDR2 as SQIVND (reference sequence). This CDR3 is built from 15 residues. The V gene lost 5 bases and the J gene lost 1 base, with 14 bases spanning the gap. The CDR3 region has the DNA TGTGCCAGTAGTGAGTCTCCCTCCGGGAACACTGAAGCTTTCTTT. It specifies CASSESPSGNTEAFF.

The V call is TRBV27, the J call TRBJ2-7; TRBD2 matches at 8 bases. Per germline, CDR1 MNHEY and CDR2 SMNVEV (reference sequence). This CDR3 comprises 14 residues. With V trimmed by 2 bases and J by 2 bases, 2 bases remained unmatched. The CDR3 DNA reads TGTGCCAGCAGTTTAGGAGCGGGAGCCTACGAGCAGTACTTC. Protein: CASSLGAGAYEQYF.

This chain connects TRBV28 to TRBJ2-7; TRBD1 matches at 9 bases. With V trimmed by 7 bases and J by 5 bases, 9 bases remained unmatched. This CDR3 has 14 residues. CDR1 is MDHEN, CDR2 SYDVKM, per germline. The CDR3 protein is CASNPGQGKNEQYF. The CDR3 region has the DNA TGTGCCAGCAATCCGGGACAGGGTAAGAACGAGCAGTACTTC.

The V gene is TRBV7-9, the J gene TRBJ1-3; D is uncertain. Germline CDR1 and CDR2: SEHNR and FQNEAQ (reference sequence). There are 16 residues in the CDR3. The germline V and J ends were trimmed by 7 bases and 0 bases, with 16 bases remaining between them. Here the CDR3 DNA reads TGTGCCAGCACCCGGGGAGCTGATAGCTCTGGAAACACCATATATTTT. It yields the protein CASTRGADSSGNTIYF.